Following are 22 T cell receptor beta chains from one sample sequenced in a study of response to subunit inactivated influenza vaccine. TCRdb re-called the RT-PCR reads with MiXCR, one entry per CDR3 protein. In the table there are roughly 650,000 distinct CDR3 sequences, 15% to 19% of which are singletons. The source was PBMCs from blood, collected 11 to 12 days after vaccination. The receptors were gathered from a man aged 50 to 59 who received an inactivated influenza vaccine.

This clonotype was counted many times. CDR3 sequence reads: CATSFPLGGRGTDTQYF. The DNA for the CDR3 is TGTGCCACCAGCTTCCCACTCGGGGGGCGCGGTACAGATACGCAGTATTTT. The chain links TRBV15 to TRBJ2-3; possible D gene TRBD2, 7 bases. CDR1 and CDR2 (germline): LNHNV, YYDKDF (reference sequence). Trimming shortened V by 5 bases and J by 3 bases, and 21 bases separated the two germline ends. The CDR3 is 17 amino acids.

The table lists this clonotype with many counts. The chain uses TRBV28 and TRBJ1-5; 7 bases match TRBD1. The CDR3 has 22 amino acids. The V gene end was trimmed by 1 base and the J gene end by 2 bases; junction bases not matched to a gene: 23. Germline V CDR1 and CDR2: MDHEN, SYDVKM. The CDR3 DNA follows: TGTGCCAGCAGTTTATCCTTCCGCACTGGGGACAGCGCCTTATTGGGCAATCAGCCCCAGCATTTT. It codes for CASSLSFRTGDSALLGNQPQHF. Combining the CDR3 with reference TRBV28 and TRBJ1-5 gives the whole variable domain DVKVTQSSRYLVKRTGEKVFLECVQDMDHENMFWYRQDPGLGLRLIYFSYDVKMKEKGDIPEGYSVSREKKERFSLILESASTNQTSMYLCASSLSFRTGDSALLGNQPQHFGDGTRLSIL.

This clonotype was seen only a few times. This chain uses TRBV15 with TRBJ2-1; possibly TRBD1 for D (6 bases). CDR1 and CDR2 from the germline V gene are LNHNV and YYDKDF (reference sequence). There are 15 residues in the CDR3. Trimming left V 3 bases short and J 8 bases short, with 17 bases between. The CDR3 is CATSSPRGSGDEQFF. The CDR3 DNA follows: TGTGCCACCAGCAGTCCCCGGGGTTCAGGGGATGAGCAGTTCTTC.

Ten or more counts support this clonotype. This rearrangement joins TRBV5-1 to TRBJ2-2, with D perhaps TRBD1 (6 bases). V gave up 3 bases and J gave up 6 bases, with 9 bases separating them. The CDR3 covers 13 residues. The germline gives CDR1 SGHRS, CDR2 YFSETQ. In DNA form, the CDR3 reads TGCGCCAGCAGCTCGGGACACTCCGGGGAGCTGTTTTTT. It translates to CASSSGHSGELFF. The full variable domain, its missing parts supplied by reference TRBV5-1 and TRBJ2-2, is KAGVTQTPRYLIKTRGQQVTLSCSPISGHRSVSWYQQTPGQGLQFLFEYFSETQRNKGNFPGRFSGRQFSNSRSEMNVSTLELGDSALYLCASSSGHSGELFFGEGSRLTVL.

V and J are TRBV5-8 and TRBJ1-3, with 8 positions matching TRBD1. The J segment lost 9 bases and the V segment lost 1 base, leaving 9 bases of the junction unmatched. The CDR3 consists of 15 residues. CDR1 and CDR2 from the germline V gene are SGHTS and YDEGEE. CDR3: CASSLNRQGFSTIYF. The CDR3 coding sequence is TGTGCCAGCAGCTTGAATCGACAGGGGTTTTCCACCATATATTTT.

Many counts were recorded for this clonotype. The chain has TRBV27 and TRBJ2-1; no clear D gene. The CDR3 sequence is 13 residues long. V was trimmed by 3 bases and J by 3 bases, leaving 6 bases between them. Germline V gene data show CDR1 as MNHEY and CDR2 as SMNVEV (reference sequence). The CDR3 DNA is TGTGCCAGCAGTTTCTCCGTCTACAATGAGCAGTTCTTC. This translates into CASSFSVYNEQFF.

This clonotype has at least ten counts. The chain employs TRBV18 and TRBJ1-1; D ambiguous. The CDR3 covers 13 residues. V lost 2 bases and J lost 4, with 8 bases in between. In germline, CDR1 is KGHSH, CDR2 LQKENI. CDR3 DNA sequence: TGTGCCAGCTCACCAGGGAGGGCCACTGAAGCTTTCTTT. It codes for CASSPGRATEAFF.

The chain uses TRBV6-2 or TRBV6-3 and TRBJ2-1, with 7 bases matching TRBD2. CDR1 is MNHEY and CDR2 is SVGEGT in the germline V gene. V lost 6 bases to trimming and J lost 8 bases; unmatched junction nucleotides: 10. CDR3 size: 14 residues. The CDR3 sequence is CASRRRGLDHEQFF. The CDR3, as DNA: TGTGCCAGCAGACGTCGCGGACTAGATCATGAGCAGTTCTTC.

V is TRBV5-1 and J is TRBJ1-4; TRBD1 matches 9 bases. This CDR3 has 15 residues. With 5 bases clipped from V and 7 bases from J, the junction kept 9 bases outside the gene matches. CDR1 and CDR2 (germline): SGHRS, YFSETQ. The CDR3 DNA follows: TGCGCCAGCAGAGATACAGGGGGCGCTGGTGAAAAACTGTTTTTT. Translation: CASRDTGGAGEKLFF.

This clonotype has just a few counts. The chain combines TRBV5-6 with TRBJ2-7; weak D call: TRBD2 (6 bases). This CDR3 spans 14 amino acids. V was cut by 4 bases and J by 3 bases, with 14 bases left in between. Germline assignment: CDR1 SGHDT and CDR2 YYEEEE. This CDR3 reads CASSTRGLNYEQYF. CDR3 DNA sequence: TGTGCCAGCAGCACGCGAGGACTAAACTACGAGCAGTACTTC.

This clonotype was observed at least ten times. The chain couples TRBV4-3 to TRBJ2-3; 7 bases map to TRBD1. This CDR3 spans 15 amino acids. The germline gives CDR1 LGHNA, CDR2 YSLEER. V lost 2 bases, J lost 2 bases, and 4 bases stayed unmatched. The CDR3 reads CASSQWTGFTDTQYF. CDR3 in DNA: TGCGCCAGCAGCCAATGGACAGGATTCACAGATACGCAGTATTTT.

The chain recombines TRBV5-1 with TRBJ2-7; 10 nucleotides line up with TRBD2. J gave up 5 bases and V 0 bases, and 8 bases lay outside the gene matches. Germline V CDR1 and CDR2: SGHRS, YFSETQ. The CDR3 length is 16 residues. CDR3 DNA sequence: TGCGCCAGCAGCTTGGGACTAGCGGGTGGTGTGGACGAGCAGTACTTC. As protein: CASSLGLAGGVDEQYF.

The CDR3 loop is CASTPGGATEAFF. CDR3 DNA: TGTGCCAGCACCCCGGGGGGGGCAACTGAAGCTTTCTTT. The chain uses TRBV7-9 and TRBJ1-1; D possibly corresponds to TRBD1 (6 bases). V was trimmed by 7 bases and J by 5 bases, leaving 14 bases between them. CDR3 length: 13 residues. In germline, CDR1 is SEHNR, CDR2 FQNEAQ (reference sequence).

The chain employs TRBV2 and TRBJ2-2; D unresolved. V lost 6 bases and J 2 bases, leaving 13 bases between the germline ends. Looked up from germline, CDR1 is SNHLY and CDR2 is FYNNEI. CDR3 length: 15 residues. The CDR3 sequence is CASRTGFLNTGELFF. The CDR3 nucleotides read TGTGCCAGCAGAACGGGTTTCTTAAACACCGGGGAGCTGTTTTTT. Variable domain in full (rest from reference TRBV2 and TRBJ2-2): EPEVTQTPSHQVTQMGQEVILRCVPISNHLYFYWYRQILGQKVEFLVSFYNNEISEKSEIFDDQFSVERPDGSNFTLKIRSTKLEDSAMYFCASRTGFLNTGELFFGEGSRLTVL.

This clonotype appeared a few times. The CDR3: CASSQEPSTNEKLFF. The CDR3 DNA sequence: TGCGCCAGCAGCCAAGAACCCTCAACTAATGAAAAACTGTTTTTT. The rearrangement uses TRBV4-3 and TRBJ1-4; no definite D call. V was shortened by 0 bases and J by 0 bases, with 5 bases between the two germline ends. Looked up from germline, CDR1 is LGHNA and CDR2 is YSLEER. There are 15 residues in the CDR3.

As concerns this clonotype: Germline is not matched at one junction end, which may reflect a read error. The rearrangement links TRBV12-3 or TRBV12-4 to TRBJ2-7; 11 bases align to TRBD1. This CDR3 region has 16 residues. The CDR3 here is CDSTRSMGQGVYGQYF. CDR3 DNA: TGTGACAGCACTAGGAGTATGGGACAGGGGGTATATGGGCAGTACTTC.

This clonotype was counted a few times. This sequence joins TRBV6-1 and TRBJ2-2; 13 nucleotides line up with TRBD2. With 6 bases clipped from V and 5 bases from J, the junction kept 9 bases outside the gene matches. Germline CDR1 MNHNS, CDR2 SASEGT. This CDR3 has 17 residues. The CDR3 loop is CASSSRLAGGRTGELFF. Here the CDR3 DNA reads TGTGCCAGCAGCTCCCGACTAGCGGGAGGACGTACCGGGGAGCTGTTTTTT.

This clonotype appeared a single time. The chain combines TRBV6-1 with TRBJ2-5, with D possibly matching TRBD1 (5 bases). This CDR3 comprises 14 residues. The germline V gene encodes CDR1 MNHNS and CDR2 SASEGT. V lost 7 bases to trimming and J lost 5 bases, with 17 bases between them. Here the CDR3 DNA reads TGTGCCAGCACCCGCGGCCAGGGTGGCGAGACCCAGTACTTC. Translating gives CASTRGQGGETQYF.

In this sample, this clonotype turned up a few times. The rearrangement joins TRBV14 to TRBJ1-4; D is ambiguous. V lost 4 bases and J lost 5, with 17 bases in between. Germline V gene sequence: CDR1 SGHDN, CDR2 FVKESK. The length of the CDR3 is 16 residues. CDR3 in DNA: TGTGCCAGCAGCCGATGGACCGGACGGCTGAATGAAAAACTGTTTTTT. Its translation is CASSRWTGRLNEKLFF. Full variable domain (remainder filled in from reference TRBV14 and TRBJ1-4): EAGVTQFPSHSVIEKGQTVTLRCDPISGHDNLYWYRRVMGKEIKFLLHFVKESKQDESGMPNNRFLAERTGGTYSTLKVQPAELEDSGVYFCASSRWTGRLNEKLFFGSGTQLSVL.

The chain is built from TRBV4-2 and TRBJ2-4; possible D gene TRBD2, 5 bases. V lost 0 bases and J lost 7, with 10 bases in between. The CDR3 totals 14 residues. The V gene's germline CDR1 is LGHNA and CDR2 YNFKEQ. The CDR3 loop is CASSQDEGMNIQYF. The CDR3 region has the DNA TGTGCCAGCAGCCAAGATGAGGGTATGAACATTCAGTACTTC.

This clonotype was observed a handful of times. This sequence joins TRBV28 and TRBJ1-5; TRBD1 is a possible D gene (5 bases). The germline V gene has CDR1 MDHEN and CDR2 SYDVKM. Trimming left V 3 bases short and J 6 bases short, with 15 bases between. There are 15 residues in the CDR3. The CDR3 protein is CASSFPRELRQPQHF. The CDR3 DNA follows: TGTGCCAGCAGTTTCCCCAGGGAACTACGTCAGCCCCAGCATTTT.

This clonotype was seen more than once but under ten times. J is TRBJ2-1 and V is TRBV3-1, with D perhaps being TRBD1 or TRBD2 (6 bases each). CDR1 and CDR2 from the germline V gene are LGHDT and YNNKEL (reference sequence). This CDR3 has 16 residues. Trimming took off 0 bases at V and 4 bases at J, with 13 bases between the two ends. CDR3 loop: CASSQDAGGAYNEQFF. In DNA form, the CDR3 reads TGTGCCAGCAGCCAAGATGCCGGGGGCGCATACAATGAGCAGTTCTTC.